This T cell receptor (beta chain) was sequenced in a study of T-cell reconstitution after alpha-beta-depleted transplantation in children. Construction of the TCRbeta library involved unique molecular identifiers. TCRdb itself ran the PCR reads through MiXCR, one entry per CDR3 protein. The sample contains 300,000 to 400,000 distinct CDR3 sequences, 10% to 15% of which appear only once. This clonotype was seen only a few times. Germline V gene data show CDR1 as SQVTM and CDR2 as ANQGSEA. CDR3 length: 15 amino acids. V dropped 0 bases and J dropped 6; count of bases not matched to a gene: 8. The chain is built from TRBV29-1 and TRBJ2-7; 10 bases line up with TRBD1. The TCR was taken from a human donor who donated a stem cell graft to a child with Fanconi anemia. Sequenced material: PBMCs, taken from the stem cell graft. DNA for the CDR3: TGCAGCGTTGAAGATCGGGGACAGGGGTGGAGCGAGCAGTACTTC. Protein product: CSVEDRGQGWSEQYF.